These 13 T cell receptor beta chains share one sample of origin, sequenced in a study of control samples from healthy donors and cancer patients. The method was immunoSEQ multiplex PCR; TCRdb's version includes in-frame clones alone and lacks a portion of them. The top ten hold around 8.5% of the sample, which has under 200,000 clones, about 94% seen once. The sequencing input was blood. The receptors shown here come from a woman aged 40-49 years in good health.

The V gene is TRBV18, the J gene TRBJ1-2; no definite D call. The ends were cut back, 2 bases at V and 3 bases at J, with 13 bases in the middle. The CDR3 is 15 amino acids. Germline CDR1 and CDR2: KGHSH and LQKENI. CDR3 nucleotides: TGTGCCAGCTCACCAAGGGCGGGGTTGGACTATGGCTACACCTTC. Its translation: CASSPRAGLDYGYTF.

This chain links TRBV19 with TRBJ1-2; D is undetermined. Between the trimmed V and J ends, which lost 1 base and 2 bases, there was a span of 11 bases. The CDR3 has 15 residues. CDR1 and CDR2 from the germline V gene are LNHDA and SQIVND (reference sequence). The CDR3 sequence: CASSIVGSLNYGYTF. In DNA, the CDR3 is TGTGCCAGTAGTATAGTCGGCAGCCTCAACTATGGCTACACCTTC.

The chain carries TRBV3-1 (or the pseudogene TRBV3-2) and TRBJ1-6; TRBD1 is a possible D gene (5 bases). The germline V and J ends were trimmed by 4 bases and 11 bases, with 18 bases remaining between them. CDR3 length: 15 amino acids. Germline V CDR1 and CDR2: LGHDT, YNNKEL (reference sequence). CDR3 coding DNA: TGTGCCAGCAGCCTTGGGGTGGGGGAGACGGCACCCCTCCACTTT. This gives the protein CASSLGVGETAPLHF.

The chain recombines TRBV7-9 with TRBJ1-5; 7 bases are a match to TRBD1. Looked up from germline, CDR1 is SEHNR and CDR2 is FQNEAQ (reference sequence). The CDR3 sequence is 17 residues long. The J segment lost 4 bases and the V segment lost 3 bases, leaving 12 bases of the junction unmatched. CDR3 coding DNA: TGTGCCAGCAGCTTTTATACAGGGGCTGTCCAAAATCAGCCCCAGCATTTT. This codes for CASSFYTGAVQNQPQHF. Drawing the rest from reference TRBV7-9 and TRBJ1-5, the complete variable domain is DTGVSQNPRHKITKRGQNVTFRCDPISEHNRLYWYRQTLGQGPEFLTYFQNEAQLEKSRLLSDRFSAERPKGSFSTLEIQRTEQGDSAMYLCASSFYTGAVQNQPQHFGDGTRLSIL.

V usage is TRBV11-2 and J usage is TRBJ1-6; 7 bases agree with TRBD1. This CDR3 region has 15 residues. Germline CDR1 is SGHAT and CDR2 is FQNNGV. The junction had 8 bases not matched to a gene; V was cut back by 5 bases and J by 7 bases. CDR3 region: CASSISGQTNSPLHF. The CDR3 region has the DNA TGTGCCAGCAGCATATCGGGACAGACCAATTCACCCCTCCACTTT.

The chain employs TRBV6-6 and TRBJ2-3; 10 bases map to TRBD2. The J segment lost 4 bases and the V segment lost 2 bases, leaving 6 bases of the junction unmatched. The CDR3 has 16 residues. The germline gives CDR1 MNHNY, CDR2 SVGAGI (reference sequence). The CDR3 nucleotides read TGTGCCAGCAGTTACCCGGCTAGCGGGGGCTCAGATACGCAGTATTTT. It specifies CASSYPASGGSDTQYF.

V usage is TRBV19 and J usage is TRBJ1-1; tentative D call: TRBD1 (6 bases). The CDR3 is 15 residues long. CDR1 and CDR2 from the germline V gene are LNHDA and SQIVND (reference sequence). V was trimmed by 3 bases and J by 1 base, leaving 12 bases between them. CDR3 region: CASSIALQGNTEAFF. The DNA of the CDR3 is TGTGCCAGTAGTATTGCCCTACAGGGGAACACTGAAGCTTTCTTT.

J is TRBJ2-1 and V is TRBV11-3, with 10 positions matching TRBD2. The ends lost 2 bases at V and 8 bases at J; junction bases unmatched: 6. Germline lookup yields CDR1 SGHNT and CDR2 YENEEA. The CDR3 contains 15 residues. CDR3 sequence: CASSLRLAGAYEQFF. The CDR3 DNA reads as TGTGCCAGCAGCTTAAGACTAGCGGGCGCCTATGAGCAGTTCTTC.

The J gene is TRBJ2-3, the V gene TRBV9; unclear D gene. Per the germline V gene, CDR1 is SGDLS and CDR2 is YYNGEE. With 0 bases removed from V and 0 bases from J, the gap between germline ends came to 11 bases. CDR3 length equals 16 residues. DNA of the CDR3: TGTGCCAGCAGCGTAGGGGTGGCAACTAGCACAGATACGCAGTATTTT. Translation: CASSVGVATSTDTQYF.

This chain connects TRBV2 to TRBJ2-7; unclear D gene. Germline V CDR1 and CDR2: SNHLY, FYNNEI. The CDR3 loop spans 12 amino acids. Between the trimmed V and J ends, which lost 7 bases and 3 bases, there was a span of 10 bases. The CDR3 nucleotides read TGTGCCAGCATTAGTAAACTCTACGAGCAGTACTTC. Protein sequence: CASISKLYEQYF.

V usage is TRBV20-1 and J usage is TRBJ2-1, with D possibly matching TRBD2 (7 bases). Trimming cost V 3 bases and J 7 bases, with 13 bases left between them. This CDR3 has 13 amino acids. Germline CDR1 and CDR2: DFQATT and SNEGSKA (reference sequence). The CDR3 DNA reads as TGCAGTGCTAGTAAGGGGGGAGGGAATGAGCAGTTCTTC. This gives the protein CSASKGGGNEQFF.

The CDR3 is CASSRTGQGPPEAFF. The CDR3, as DNA: TGTGCCAGCAGCCGCACGGGGCAGGGTCCCCCTGAAGCTTTCTTT. This chain joins TRBV7-9 and TRBJ1-1; a possible D gene is TRBD1 (5 bases). CDR1 SEHNR and CDR2 FQNEAQ come from the germline V gene (reference sequence). The CDR3 is made up of 15 amino acids. Deletions cut 5 bases from V and 6 bases from J, with 19 bases between.

V is TRBV10-3 and J is TRBJ1-2; tentative D call: TRBD1 (6 bases). Between the trimmed V and J ends, which lost 5 bases and 7 bases, there was a span of 20 bases. Germline CDR1 reads ENHRY; CDR2 reads SYGVKD. The CDR3 loop spans 15 amino acids. The CDR3: CAISIAGHSGSGYTF. For the CDR3, the DNA is TGTGCCATCAGTATTGCGGGACATTCGGGCTCTGGCTACACCTTC.